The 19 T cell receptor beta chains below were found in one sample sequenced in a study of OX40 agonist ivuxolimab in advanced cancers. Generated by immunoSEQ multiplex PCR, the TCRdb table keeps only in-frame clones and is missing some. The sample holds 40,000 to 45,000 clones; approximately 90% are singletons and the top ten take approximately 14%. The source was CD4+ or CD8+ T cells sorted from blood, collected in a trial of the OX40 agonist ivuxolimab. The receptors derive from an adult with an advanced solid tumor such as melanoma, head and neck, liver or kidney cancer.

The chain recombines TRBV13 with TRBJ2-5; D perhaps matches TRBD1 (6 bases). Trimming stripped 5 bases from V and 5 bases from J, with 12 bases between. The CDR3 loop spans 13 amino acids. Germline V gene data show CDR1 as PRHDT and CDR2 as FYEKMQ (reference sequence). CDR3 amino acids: CASSPSGDETQYF. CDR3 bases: TGTGCCAGCAGCCCATCAGGGGACGAGACCCAGTACTTC.

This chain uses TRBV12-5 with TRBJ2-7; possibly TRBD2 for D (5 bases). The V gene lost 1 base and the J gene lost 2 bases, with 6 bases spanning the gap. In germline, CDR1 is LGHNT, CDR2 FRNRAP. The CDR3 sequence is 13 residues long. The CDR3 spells CASGLELAYEQYF. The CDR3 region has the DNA TGTGCTAGTGGTTTGGAACTAGCCTACGAGCAGTACTTC.

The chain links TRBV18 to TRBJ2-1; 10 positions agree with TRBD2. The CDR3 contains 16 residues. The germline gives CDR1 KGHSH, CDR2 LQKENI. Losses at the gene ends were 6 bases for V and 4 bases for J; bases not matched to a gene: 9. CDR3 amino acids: CASSPLAGDSYNEQFF. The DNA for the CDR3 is TGTGCCAGCTCCCCTCTAGCGGGAGATTCATACAATGAGCAGTTCTTC.

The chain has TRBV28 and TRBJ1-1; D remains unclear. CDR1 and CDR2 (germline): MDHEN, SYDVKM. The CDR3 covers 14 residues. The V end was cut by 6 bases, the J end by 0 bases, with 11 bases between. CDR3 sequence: CASRDPGVNTEAFF. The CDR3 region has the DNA TGTGCCAGCAGAGACCCCGGTGTGAACACTGAAGCTTTCTTT.

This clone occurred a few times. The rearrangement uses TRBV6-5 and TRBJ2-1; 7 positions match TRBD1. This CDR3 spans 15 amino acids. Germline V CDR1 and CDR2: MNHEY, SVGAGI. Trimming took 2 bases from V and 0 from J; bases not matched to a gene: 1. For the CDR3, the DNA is TGTGCCAGCAGTTACGGGGACAGCTCCTACAATGAGCAGTTCTTC. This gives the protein CASSYGDSSYNEQFF.

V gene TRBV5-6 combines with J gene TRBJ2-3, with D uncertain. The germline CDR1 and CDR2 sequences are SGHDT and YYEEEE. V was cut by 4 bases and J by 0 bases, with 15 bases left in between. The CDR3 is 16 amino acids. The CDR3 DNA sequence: TGTGCCAGCAGCCCATTCGGGCAGATTAGCACAGATACGCAGTATTTT. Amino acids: CASSPFGQISTDTQYF. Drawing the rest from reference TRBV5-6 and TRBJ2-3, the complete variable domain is DAGVTQSPTHLIKTRGQQVTLRCSPKSGHDTVSWYQQALGQGPQFIFQYYEEEERQRGNFPDRFSGHQFPNYSSELNVNALLLGDSALYLCASSPFGQISTDTQYFGPGTRLTVL.

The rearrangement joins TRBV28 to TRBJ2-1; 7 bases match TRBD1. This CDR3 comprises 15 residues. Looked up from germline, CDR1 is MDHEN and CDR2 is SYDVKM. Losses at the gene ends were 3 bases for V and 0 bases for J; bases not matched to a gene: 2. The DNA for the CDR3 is TGTGCCAGCAGTTTGGGACAGAGCTCCTACAATGAGCAGTTCTTC. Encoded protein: CASSLGQSSYNEQFF.

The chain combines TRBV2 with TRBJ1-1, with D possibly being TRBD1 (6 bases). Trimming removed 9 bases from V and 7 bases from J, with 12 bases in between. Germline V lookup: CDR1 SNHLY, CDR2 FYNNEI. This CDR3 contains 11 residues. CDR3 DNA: TGTGCCAGGTTCAGGGGCGTTGAAGCTTTCTTT. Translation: CARFRGVEAFF. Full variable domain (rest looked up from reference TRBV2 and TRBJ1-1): EPEVTQTPSHQVTQMGQEVILRCVPISNHLYFYWYRQILGQKVEFLVSFYNNEISEKSEIFDDQFSVERPDGSNFTLKIRSTKLEDSAMYFCARFRGVEAFFGQGTRLTVV.

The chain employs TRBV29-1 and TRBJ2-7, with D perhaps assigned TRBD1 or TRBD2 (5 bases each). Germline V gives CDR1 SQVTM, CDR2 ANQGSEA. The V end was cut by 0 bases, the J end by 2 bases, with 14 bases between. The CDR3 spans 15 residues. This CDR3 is CSVEERGPAAYEQYF. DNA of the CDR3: TGCAGCGTTGAAGAACGGGGACCGGCAGCCTACGAGCAGTACTTC.

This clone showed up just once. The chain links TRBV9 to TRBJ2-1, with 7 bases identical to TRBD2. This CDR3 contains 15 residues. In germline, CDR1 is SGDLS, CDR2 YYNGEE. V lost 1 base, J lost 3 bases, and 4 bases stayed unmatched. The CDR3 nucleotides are TGTGCCAGCAGCGTAATGGGCGGGAGCTACAATGAGCAGTTCTTC. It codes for CASSVMGGSYNEQFF.

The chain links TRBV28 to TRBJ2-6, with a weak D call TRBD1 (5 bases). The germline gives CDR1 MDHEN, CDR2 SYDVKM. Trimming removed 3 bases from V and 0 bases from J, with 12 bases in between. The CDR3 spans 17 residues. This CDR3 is CASSFADISSGANVLTF. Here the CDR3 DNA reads TGTGCCAGCAGTTTCGCGGACATAAGCTCTGGGGCCAACGTCCTGACTTTC. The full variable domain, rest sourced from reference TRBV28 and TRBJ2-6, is DVKVTQSSRYLVKRTGEKVFLECVQDMDHENMFWYRQDPGLGLRLIYFSYDVKMKEKGDIPEGYSVSREKKERFSLILESASTNQTSMYLCASSFADISSGANVLTFGAGSRLTVL.

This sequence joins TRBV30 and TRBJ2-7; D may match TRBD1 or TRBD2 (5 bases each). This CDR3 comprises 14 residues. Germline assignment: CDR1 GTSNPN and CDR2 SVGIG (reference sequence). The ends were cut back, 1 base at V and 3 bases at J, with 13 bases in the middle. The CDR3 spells CAWSEGRGFYEQYF. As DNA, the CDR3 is TGTGCCTGGAGTGAGGGACGAGGCTTCTACGAGCAGTACTTC.

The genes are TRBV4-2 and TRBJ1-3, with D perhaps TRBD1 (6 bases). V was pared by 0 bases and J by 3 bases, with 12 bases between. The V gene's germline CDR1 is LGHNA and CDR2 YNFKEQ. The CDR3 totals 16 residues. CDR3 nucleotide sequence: TGTGCCAGCAGCCAAGAGGGTAGGGGGGGTGGAAACACCATATATTTT. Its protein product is CASSQEGRGGGNTIYF.

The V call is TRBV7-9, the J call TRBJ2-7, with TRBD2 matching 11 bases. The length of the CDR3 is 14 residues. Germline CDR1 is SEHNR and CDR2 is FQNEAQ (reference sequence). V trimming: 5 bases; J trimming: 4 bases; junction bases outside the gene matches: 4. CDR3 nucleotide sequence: TGTGCCAGCAGCACGACTAGCGGGGTTTACGAGCAGTACTTC. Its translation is CASSTTSGVYEQYF.

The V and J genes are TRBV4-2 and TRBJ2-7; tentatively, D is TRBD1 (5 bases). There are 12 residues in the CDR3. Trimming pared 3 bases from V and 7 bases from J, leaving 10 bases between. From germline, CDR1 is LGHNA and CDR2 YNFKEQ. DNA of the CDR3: TGTGCCAGCAGCCAGGCAGGGAAGGAGCAGTACTTC. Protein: CASSQAGKEQYF.

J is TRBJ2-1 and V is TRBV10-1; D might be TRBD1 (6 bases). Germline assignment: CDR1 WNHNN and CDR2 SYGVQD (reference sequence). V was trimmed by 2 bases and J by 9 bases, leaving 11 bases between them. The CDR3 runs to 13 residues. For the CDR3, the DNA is TGCGCCAGCAGTGAGACAGTAGGGGGTGAGCAGTTCTTC. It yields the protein CASSETVGGEQFF.

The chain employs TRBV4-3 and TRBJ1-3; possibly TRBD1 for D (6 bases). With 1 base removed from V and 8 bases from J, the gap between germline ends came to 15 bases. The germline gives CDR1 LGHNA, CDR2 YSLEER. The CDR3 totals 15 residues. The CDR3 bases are TGCGCCAGCAGCCAAGGACAGGCCGTCAGGGACACCATATATTTT. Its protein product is CASSQGQAVRDTIYF.

CDR3 sequence reads: CASSQRPGETQYF. The CDR3 coding sequence is TGCGCCAGCAGCCAAAGACCGGGAGAGACCCAGTACTTC. The chain combines TRBV4-1 with TRBJ2-5; no definite D call. The CDR3 covers 13 residues. Germline CDR1 MGHRA, CDR2 YSYEKL. With 2 bases removed from V and 4 bases from J, the gap between germline ends came to 8 bases.

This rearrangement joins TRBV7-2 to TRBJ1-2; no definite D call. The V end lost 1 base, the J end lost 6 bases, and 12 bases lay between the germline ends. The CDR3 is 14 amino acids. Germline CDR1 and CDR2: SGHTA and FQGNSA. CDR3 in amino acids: CASSLVGGRNGYTF. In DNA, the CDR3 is TGTGCCAGCAGCTTAGTTGGAGGCCGTAATGGCTACACCTTC.